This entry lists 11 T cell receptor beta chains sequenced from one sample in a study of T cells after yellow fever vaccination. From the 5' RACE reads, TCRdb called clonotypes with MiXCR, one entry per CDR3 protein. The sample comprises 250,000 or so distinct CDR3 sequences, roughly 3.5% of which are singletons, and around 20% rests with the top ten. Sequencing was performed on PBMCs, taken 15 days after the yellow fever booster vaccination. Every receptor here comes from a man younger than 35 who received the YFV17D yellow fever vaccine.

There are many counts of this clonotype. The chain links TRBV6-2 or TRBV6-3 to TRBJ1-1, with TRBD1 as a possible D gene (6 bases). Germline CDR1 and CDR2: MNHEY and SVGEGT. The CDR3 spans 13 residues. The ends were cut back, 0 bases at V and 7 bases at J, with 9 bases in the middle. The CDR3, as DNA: TGTGCCAGCAGTTACTCGAGGGGGAGTGAAGCTTTCTTT. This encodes CASSYSRGSEAFF.

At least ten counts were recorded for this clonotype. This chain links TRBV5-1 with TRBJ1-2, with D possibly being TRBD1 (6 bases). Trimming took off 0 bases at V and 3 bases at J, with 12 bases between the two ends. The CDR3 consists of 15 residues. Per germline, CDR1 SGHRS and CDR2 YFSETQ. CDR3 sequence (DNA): TGCGCCAGCAGCTTGGCGACAGGACTAGACTATGGCTACACCTTC. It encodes CASSLATGLDYGYTF.

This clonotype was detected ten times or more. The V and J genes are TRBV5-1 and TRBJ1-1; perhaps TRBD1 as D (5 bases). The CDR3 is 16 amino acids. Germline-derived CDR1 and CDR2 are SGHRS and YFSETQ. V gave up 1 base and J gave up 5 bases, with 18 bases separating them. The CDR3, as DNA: TGCGCCAGCAGCTTGCGTGGCTGGGGGAGCGGAACTGAAGCTTTCTTT. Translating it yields CASSLRGWGSGTEAFF.

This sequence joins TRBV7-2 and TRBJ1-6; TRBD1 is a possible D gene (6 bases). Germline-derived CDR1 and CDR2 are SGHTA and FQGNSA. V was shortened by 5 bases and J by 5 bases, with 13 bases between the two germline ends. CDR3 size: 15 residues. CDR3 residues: CASSHGGGHNSPLHF. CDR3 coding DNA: TGTGCCAGCAGCCACGGTGGGGGCCATAATTCACCCCTCCACTTT.

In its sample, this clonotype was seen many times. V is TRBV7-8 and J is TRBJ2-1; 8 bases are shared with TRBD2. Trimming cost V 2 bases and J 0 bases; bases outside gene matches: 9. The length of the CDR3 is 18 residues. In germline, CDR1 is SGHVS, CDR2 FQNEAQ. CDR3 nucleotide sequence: TGTGCCAGCAGCTTACGGCGAGCGGGGGTTAGCTCCTACAATGAGCAGTTCTTC. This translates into CASSLRRAGVSSYNEQFF.

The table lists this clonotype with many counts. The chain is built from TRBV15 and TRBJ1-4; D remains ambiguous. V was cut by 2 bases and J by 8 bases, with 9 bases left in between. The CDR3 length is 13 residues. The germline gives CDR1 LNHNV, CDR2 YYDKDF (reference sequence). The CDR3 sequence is CATSRPFREKLFF. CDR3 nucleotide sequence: TGTGCCACCAGCAGACCGTTCCGAGAAAAACTGTTTTTT.

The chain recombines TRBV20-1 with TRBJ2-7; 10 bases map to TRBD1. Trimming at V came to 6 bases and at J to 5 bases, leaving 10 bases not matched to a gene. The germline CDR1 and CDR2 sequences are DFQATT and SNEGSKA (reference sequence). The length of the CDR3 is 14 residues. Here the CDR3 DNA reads TGCAGTGCAACCGCCGGGACAGGGGAGGACGAGCAGTACTTC. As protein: CSATAGTGEDEQYF.

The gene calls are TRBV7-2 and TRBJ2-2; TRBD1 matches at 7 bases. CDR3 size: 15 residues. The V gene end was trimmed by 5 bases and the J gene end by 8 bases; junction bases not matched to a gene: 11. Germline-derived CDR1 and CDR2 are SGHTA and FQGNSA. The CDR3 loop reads CASSHGSTGLGELFF. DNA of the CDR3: TGTGCCAGCAGCCATGGGTCGACAGGGTTAGGGGAGCTGTTTTTT. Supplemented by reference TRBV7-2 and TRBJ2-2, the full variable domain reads GAGVSQSPSNKVTEKGKDVELRCDPISGHTALYWYRQSLGQGLEFLIYFQGNSAPDKSGLPSDRFSAERTGGSVSTLTIQRTQQEDSAVYLCASSHGSTGLGELFFGEGSRLTVL.

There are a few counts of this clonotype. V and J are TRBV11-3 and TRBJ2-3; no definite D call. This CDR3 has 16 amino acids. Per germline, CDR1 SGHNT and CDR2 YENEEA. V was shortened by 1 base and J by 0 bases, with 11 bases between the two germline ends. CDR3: CASSLGGSPSTDTQYF. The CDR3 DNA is TGTGCCAGCAGCTTAGGGGGAAGCCCTAGCACAGATACGCAGTATTTT.

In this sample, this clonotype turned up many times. The chain's CDR3 is CASGLALGDSYEQYF. DNA of the CDR3: TGCGCCAGCGGCCTCGCCTTGGGAGACTCCTACGAGCAGTACTTC. The chain is built from TRBV5-1 and TRBJ2-7; weak D call: TRBD2 (5 bases). Germline V gene lookup returns CDR1 SGHRS and CDR2 YFSETQ. CDR3 size: 15 residues. Trimming left V 7 bases short and J 0 bases short, with 17 bases between.

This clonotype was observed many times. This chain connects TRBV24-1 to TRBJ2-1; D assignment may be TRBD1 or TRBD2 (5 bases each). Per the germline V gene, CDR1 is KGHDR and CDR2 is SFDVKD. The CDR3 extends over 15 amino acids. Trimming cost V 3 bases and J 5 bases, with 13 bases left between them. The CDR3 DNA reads TGTGCCACCAGTGATCCCCGGGGCGGTGACAATGAGCAGTTCTTC. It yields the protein CATSDPRGGDNEQFF.